The sequence of this TCR beta chain was determined in a study of control samples from healthy donors and cancer patients. Germline trimming cut 4 bases from V and 14 bases from J; bases unmatched to any gene: 12. CDR1 SGHNT and CDR2 YYREEE come from the germline V gene (reference sequence). This CDR3 is built from 14 residues. Sequencing was performed with immunoSEQ multiplex PCR; in TCRdb, only in-frame clones are kept and a portion is missing. Of around 150,000 clones listed, 95% to 96% are singletons. The TCR originated in a woman aged 25 to 39 in good health. The V call is TRBV5-4, the J call TRBJ1-6, with 7 bases aligning to TRBD1. Sequenced: blood. The DNA of the CDR3 is TGTGCCAGCAGCACCCGACAGGGTGGTGGGGCCCTCCACTTT. Encoded protein: CASSTRQGGGALHF. The full variable domain, in which reference TRBV5-4 and TRBJ1-6 provide the parts outside the CDR3, is ETGVTQSPTHLIKTRGQQVTLRCSSQSGHNTVSWYQQALGQGPQFIFQYYREEENGRGNFPPRFSGLQFPNYSSELNVNALELDDSALYLCASSTRQGGGALHFGNGTRLTVT.